The next 11 T cell receptor beta chains were all read from a single sample in a study of blood T cell repertoires in COVID-19. The table came from immunoSEQ multiplex PCR; TCRdb's copy has only in-frame clones and leaves some out. The profile shows about 330,000 clones, about 90% of them singletons. The specimen was PBMCs or T cells enriched from blood (not recorded which). Source of these receptors: a woman in her 30s who had recovered from COVID-19.

This chain uses TRBV28 with TRBJ1-5, with D maybe TRBD1 (6 bases). V lost 3 bases and J lost 6, with 9 bases in between. CDR1 is MDHEN, CDR2 SYDVKM, per germline. There are 13 residues in the CDR3. The CDR3 region has the DNA TGTGCCAGCAGTTTCAGGGGCGGTCAGCCCCAGCATTTT. Translation: CASSFRGGQPQHF.

This clone turned up a few times. The V and J genes are TRBV11-3 and TRBJ2-3, with 7 bases matching TRBD1. Germline values: CDR1 SGHNT, CDR2 YENEEA. Trimming cost V 3 bases and J 2 bases; bases outside gene matches: 5. This CDR3 comprises 15 residues. CDR3 coding DNA: TGTGCCAGCAGCTTGGCGACAGGGTTCACAGATACGCAGTATTTT. Translating gives CASSLATGFTDTQYF.

The chain uses TRBV11-2 and TRBJ2-1; 10 nucleotides line up with TRBD2. CDR1 is SGHAT and CDR2 is FQNNGV in the germline V gene. J was trimmed by 6 bases and V by 5 bases; bases with no gene match: 4. The CDR3 spans 14 residues. CDR3 region: CASSRTSGPNEQFF. The CDR3, as DNA: TGTGCCAGCAGCCGGACTAGCGGCCCCAATGAGCAGTTCTTC. Complete variable domain (other parts from reference TRBV11-2 and TRBJ2-1): EAGVAQSPRYKIIEKRQSVAFWCNPISGHATLYWYQQILGQGPKLLIQFQNNGVVDDSQLPKDRFSAERLKGVDSTLKIQPAKLEDSAVYLCASSRTSGPNEQFFGPGTRLTVL.

Only a few counts were recorded for this clone. The rearrangement uses TRBV5-1 and TRBJ1-5; TRBD1 might be the D (6 bases). Germline-derived CDR1 and CDR2 are SGHRS and YFSETQ. V was cut by 4 bases and J by 0 bases, with 17 bases left in between. The CDR3 is 17 residues long. CDR3 in amino acids: CASSPGGLTYSNQPQHF. CDR3 sequence (DNA): TGCGCCAGCAGCCCGGGGGGGCTAACCTATAGCAATCAGCCCCAGCATTTT. The full variable domain, rest sourced from reference TRBV5-1 and TRBJ1-5, is KAGVTQTPRYLIKTRGQQVTLSCSPISGHRSVSWYQQTPGQGLQFLFEYFSETQRNKGNFPGRFSGRQFSNSRSEMNVSTLELGDSALYLCASSPGGLTYSNQPQHFGDGTRLSIL.

This chain connects TRBV30 to TRBJ2-3, with 9 bases matching TRBD2. The CDR3 extends over 15 amino acids. V lost 3 bases to trimming and J lost 3 bases; unmatched junction nucleotides: 7. Germline V gives CDR1 GTSNPN, CDR2 SVGIG (reference sequence). In nucleotides, the CDR3 is TGTGCCTGGAGACAGCGGGGGGATGGTACAGATACGCAGTATTTT. It codes for CAWRQRGDGTDTQYF. Together with reference TRBV30 and TRBJ2-3, the CDR3 gives the full variable domain: SQTIHQWPATLVQPVGSPLSLECTVEGTSNPNLYWYRQAAGRGLQLLFYSVGIGQISSEVPQNLSASRPQDRQFILSSKKLLLSDSGFYLCAWRQRGDGTDTQYFGPGTRLTVL.

This clone was observed once. The chain recombines TRBV2 with TRBJ1-6, with TRBD1 matching over 8 bases. V lost 6 bases, J lost 5 bases, and 9 bases stayed unmatched. Germline V lookup: CDR1 SNHLY, CDR2 FYNNEI. The CDR3 loop spans 16 amino acids. The CDR3 nucleotides read TGTGCCAGCAGCTTCGGGACAGGCGATAATAATTCACCCCTCCACTTT. Protein sequence: CASSFGTGDNNSPLHF. Full variable domain (remainder filled in from reference TRBV2 and TRBJ1-6): EPEVTQTPSHQVTQMGQEVILRCVPISNHLYFYWYRQILGQKVEFLVSFYNNEISEKSEIFDDQFSVERPDGSNFTLKIRSTKLEDSAMYFCASSFGTGDNNSPLHFGNGTRLTVT.

This chain connects TRBV4-1 to TRBJ1-3, with D hard to call. The V and J ends lost 4 bases and 2 bases respectively, with 15 bases between them. The CDR3 contains 16 residues. Germline values: CDR1 MGHRA, CDR2 YSYEKL. CDR3 DNA sequence: TGCGCCAGCAGCCCAATATCGGGGTTGACTGGAAACACCATATATTTT. Its protein product is CASSPISGLTGNTIYF.

About this clone: Other DNA sequences within the sample encode an identical CDR3. This chain connects TRBV21-1 to TRBJ2-7; the table's D gene call, TRBD2, was not cross checked with the DNA. TRBV21-1 constitutes a pseudogene. This CDR3 has 13 residues. In DNA form, the CDR3 reads TGTGCCAGCCCGGGGGGGGCGGCCTACGAGCAGTATTTC. It encodes CASPGGAAYEQYF.

The chain recombines TRBV11-2 with TRBJ1-6; D not certain. Germline-derived CDR1 and CDR2 are SGHAT and FQNNGV. This CDR3 has 16 residues. V dropped 2 bases and J dropped 6 bases, with 14 bases sitting between them. The CDR3: CASSLPPRYGNSPLHF. CDR3 sequence (DNA): TGTGCCAGCAGCTTACCTCCTCGATACGGTAATTCACCCCTCCACTTT.

V is TRBV30 and J is TRBJ1-1; D not certain. Germline-derived CDR1 and CDR2 are GTSNPN and SVGIG (reference sequence). With 0 bases removed from V and 7 bases from J, the gap between germline ends came to 9 bases. The CDR3 has 12 residues. CDR3 in amino acids: CAWSVLTDEAFF. In DNA form, the CDR3 reads TGTGCCTGGAGTGTATTAACTGATGAAGCTTTCTTT.

This clone appeared a single time. Other DNA sequences in this sample translate to the same CDR3. The chain carries TRBV6-5 and TRBJ1-5; tentative D call: TRBD1 (5 bases). This CDR3 is built from 15 residues. CDR1 MNHEY and CDR2 SVGAGI come from the germline V gene. The V end lost 2 bases, the J end lost 0 bases, and 8 bases lay between the germline ends. CDR3 loop: CASSYSRASNQPQHF. DNA of the CDR3: TGTGCCAGCAGTTACAGCAGGGCTAGCAATCAGCCCCAGCATTTT.